This entry lists 10 T cell receptor beta chains sequenced from one sample in a study of blood T cell repertoires in COVID-19. Using immunoSEQ multiplex PCR, the repertoire was profiled, and TCRdb retains in-frame clones only, with some absent. This table has approximately 300,000 clones, 90% appearing once. The specimen sequenced was PBMCs or T cells enriched from blood (not recorded which). The receptors originated from a woman in her late teens or twenties with acute COVID-19.

The gene calls are TRBV5-1 and TRBJ1-1; D is unclear. Germline CDR1 reads SGHRS; CDR2 reads YFSETQ. V lost 1 base and J 3 bases, leaving 4 bases between the germline ends. The CDR3 is made up of 12 amino acids. CDR3 bases: TGCGCCAGCAGCTTGATCGACACTGAAGCTTTCTTT. Translated: CASSLIDTEAFF.

V is TRBV4-2 and J is TRBJ1-6, with D hard to call. The germline V and J ends were trimmed by 4 bases and 9 bases, with 7 bases remaining between them. CDR3 length equals 12 residues. Germline loops: CDR1 LGHNA, CDR2 YNFKEQ. The CDR3 bases are TGTGCCAGCAGCCCGGGGAGTTCACCCCTCCACTTT. This codes for CASSPGSSPLHF.

V gene TRBV11-3 combines with J gene TRBJ2-1, with TRBD2 as a possible D gene (6 bases). V lost 2 bases and J 8 bases, leaving 31 bases between the germline ends. CDR3 length: 20 residues. The germline V gene has CDR1 SGHNT and CDR2 YENEEA. For the CDR3, the DNA is TGTGCCAGCAGCTTATGGGCCCTAACCGGGACGACGAGTCCTAGCGATGAGCAGTTCTTC. It is translated as CASSLWALTGTTSPSDEQFF.

The rearrangement links TRBV18 to TRBJ2-7; D call uncertain. The CDR3 is 16 residues long. The germline V and J ends were trimmed by 1 base and 0 bases, with 13 bases remaining between them. Germline values: CDR1 KGHSH, CDR2 LQKENI. The DNA for the CDR3 is TGTGCCAGCTCACCACAAACGAAACTGGTCTCCTACGAGCAGTACTTC. Its translation is CASSPQTKLVSYEQYF.

The genes are TRBV3-1 (or the pseudogene TRBV3-2) and TRBJ1-3, with D possibly matching TRBD1 (6 bases). CDR1 and CDR2 from the germline V gene are LGHDT and YNNKEL (reference sequence). This CDR3 has 15 residues. The V gene lost 0 bases and the J gene lost 4 bases, with 10 bases spanning the gap. The CDR3 sequence: CASSQDQGYGNTIYF. The CDR3 DNA follows: TGTGCCAGCAGCCAAGATCAGGGGTACGGAAACACCATATATTTT.

The chain combines TRBV6-6 with TRBJ2-5; D perhaps matches TRBD1 (6 bases). The CDR3 length is 15 residues. The V gene lost 2 bases and the J gene lost 1 base, with 11 bases spanning the gap. The germline CDR1 and CDR2 sequences are MNHNY and SVGAGI (reference sequence). The CDR3 DNA is TGTGCCAGCAGTTACACTGGGGGCACCCAAGAGACCCAGTACTTC. Its translation is CASSYTGGTQETQYF.

This chain links TRBV3-1 (or the pseudogene TRBV3-2) with TRBJ1-1; 9 bases agree with TRBD1. The CDR3 sequence is 15 residues long. J lost 4 bases, V lost 2 bases, and 5 bases had no gene match. Looked up from germline, CDR1 is LGHDT and CDR2 is YNNKEL (reference sequence). Here the CDR3 reads CASSQPGTGTTEAFF. Written as DNA, the CDR3 is TGTGCCAGCAGCCAACCAGGGACAGGGACCACTGAAGCTTTCTTT.

The genes are TRBV28 and TRBJ2-1; TRBD2 matches 10 bases. The germline V gene encodes CDR1 MDHEN and CDR2 SYDVKM. V lost 3 bases and J lost 7; bases outside the gene matches: 9. The CDR3 consists of 16 residues. This CDR3 reads CASSFPSGSWGNEQFF. CDR3 in DNA: TGTGCCAGCAGTTTCCCTAGCGGGAGTTGGGGAAATGAGCAGTTCTTC.

The table lists this clone with a few counts. The chain uses TRBV3-1 (or the pseudogene TRBV3-2) and TRBJ2-5, with 7 positions matching TRBD2. Per germline, CDR1 LGHDT and CDR2 YNNKEL (reference sequence). J was trimmed by 5 bases and V by 1 base; bases with no gene match: 4. The CDR3 loop spans 14 amino acids. This chain's CDR3 is CASSQAGGLETQYF. The CDR3 bases are TGTGCCAGCAGCCAAGCGGGAGGACTGGAGACCCAGTACTTC.

V and J are TRBV15 and TRBJ2-5; 7 positions agree with TRBD1. The trim removed 0 bases at V and 8 bases at J, leaving 6 bases unmatched. The CDR3 loop spans 14 amino acids. The V gene's germline CDR1 is LNHNV and CDR2 YYDKDF (reference sequence). The CDR3 is CATSRDVTGLTQYF. CDR3 sequence (DNA): TGTGCCACCAGCAGAGATGTGACAGGGCTAACCCAGTACTTC.